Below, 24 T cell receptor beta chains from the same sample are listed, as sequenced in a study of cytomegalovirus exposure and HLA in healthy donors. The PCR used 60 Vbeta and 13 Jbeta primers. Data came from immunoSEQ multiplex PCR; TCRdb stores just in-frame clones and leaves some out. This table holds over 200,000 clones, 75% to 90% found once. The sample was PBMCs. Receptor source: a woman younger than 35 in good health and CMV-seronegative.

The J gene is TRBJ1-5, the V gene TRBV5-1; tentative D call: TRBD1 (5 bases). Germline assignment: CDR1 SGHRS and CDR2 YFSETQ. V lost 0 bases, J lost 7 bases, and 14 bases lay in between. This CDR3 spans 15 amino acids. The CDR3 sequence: CASSLDRGPGQPQHF. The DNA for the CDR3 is TGCGCCAGCAGCTTGGATAGGGGCCCGGGCCAGCCCCAGCATTTT.

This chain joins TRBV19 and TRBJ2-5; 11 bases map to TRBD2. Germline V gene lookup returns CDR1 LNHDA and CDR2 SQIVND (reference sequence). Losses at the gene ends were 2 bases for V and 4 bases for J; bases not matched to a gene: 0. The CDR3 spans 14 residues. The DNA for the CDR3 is TGTGCCAGTAGTATACTAGCGGGAGGAGAGACCCAGTACTTC. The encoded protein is CASSILAGGETQYF.

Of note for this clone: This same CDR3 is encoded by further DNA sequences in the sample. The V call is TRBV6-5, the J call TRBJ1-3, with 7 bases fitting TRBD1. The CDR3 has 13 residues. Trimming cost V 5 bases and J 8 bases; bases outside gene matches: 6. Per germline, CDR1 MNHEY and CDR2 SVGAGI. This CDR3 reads CASSRRQGDTIYF. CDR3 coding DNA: TGTGCCAGCAGTCGACGACAGGGTGACACCATATATTTT.

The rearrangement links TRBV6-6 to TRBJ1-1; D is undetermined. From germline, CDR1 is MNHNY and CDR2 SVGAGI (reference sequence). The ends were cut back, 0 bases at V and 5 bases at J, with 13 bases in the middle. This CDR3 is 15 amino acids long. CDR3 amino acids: CASSYSKDIETEAFF. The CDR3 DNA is TGTGCCAGCAGTTACTCGAAAGACATAGAGACTGAAGCTTTCTTT.

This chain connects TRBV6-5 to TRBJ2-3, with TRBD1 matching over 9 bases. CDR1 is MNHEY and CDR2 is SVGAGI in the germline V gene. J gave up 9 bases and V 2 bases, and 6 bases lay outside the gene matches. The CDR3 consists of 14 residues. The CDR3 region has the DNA TGTGCCAGCAGTTACGGACAGGGGCCCTTCACGCAGTATTTT. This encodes CASSYGQGPFTQYF.

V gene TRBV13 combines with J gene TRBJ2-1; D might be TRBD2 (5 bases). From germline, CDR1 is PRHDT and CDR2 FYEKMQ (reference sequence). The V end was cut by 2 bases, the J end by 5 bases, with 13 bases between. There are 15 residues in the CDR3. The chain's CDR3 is CASSLSVSGNNEQFF. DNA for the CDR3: TGTGCCAGCAGCTTAAGTGTCAGCGGCAACAATGAGCAGTTCTTC.

CDR3: CASSLIGGANEQYF. CDR3 nucleotides: TGTGCCAGCAGCTTGATCGGGGGGGCCAACGAGCAGTACTTC. The chain has TRBV5-5 and TRBJ2-7, with 8 bases that match TRBD2. CDR1 is SGHKS, CDR2 YYEKEE, per germline (reference sequence). The CDR3 has 14 residues. J lost 5 bases, V lost 1 base, and 5 bases had no gene match. The full variable domain, rest sourced from reference TRBV5-5 and TRBJ2-7, is DAGVTQSPTHLIKTRGQQVTLRCSPISGHKSVSWYQQVLGQGPQFIFQYYEKEERGRGNFPDRFSARQFPNYSSELNVNALLLGDSALYLCASSLIGGANEQYFGPGTRLTVT.

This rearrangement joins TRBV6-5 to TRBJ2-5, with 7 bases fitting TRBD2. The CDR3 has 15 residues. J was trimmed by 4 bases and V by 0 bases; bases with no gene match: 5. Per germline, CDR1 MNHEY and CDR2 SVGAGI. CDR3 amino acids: CASSYSVAGVETQYF. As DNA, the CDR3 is TGTGCCAGCAGTTACTCGGTCGCGGGAGTAGAGACCCAGTACTTC.

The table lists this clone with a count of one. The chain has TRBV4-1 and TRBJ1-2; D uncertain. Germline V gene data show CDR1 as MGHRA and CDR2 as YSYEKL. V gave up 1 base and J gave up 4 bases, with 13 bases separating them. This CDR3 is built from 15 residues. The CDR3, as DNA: TGCGCCAGCAGCCAAGCGCAGGCCTCCGTCTATGGCTACACCTTC. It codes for CASSQAQASVYGYTF.

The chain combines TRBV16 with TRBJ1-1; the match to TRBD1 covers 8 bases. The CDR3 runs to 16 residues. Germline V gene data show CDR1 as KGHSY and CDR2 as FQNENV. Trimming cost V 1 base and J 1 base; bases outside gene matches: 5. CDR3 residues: CASSQFRTGKNTEAFF. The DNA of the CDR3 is TGTGCCAGCAGCCAATTTCGGACAGGGAAGAACACTGAAGCTTTCTTT.

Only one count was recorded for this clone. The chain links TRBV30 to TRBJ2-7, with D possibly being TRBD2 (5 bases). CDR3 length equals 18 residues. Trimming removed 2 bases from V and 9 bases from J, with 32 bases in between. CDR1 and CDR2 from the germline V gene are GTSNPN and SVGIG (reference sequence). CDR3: CAWSPRDSGGWLSAGQYF. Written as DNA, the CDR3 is TGTGCCTGGAGTCCCCGAGACTCGGGCGGGTGGCTATCGGCAGGGCAGTACTTC. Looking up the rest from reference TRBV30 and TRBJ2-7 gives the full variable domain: SQTIHQWPATLVQPVGSPLSLECTVEGTSNPNLYWYRQAAGRGLQLLFYSVGIGQISSEVPQNLSASRPQDRQFILSSKKLLLSDSGFYLCAWSPRDSGGWLSAGQYFGPGTRLTVT.

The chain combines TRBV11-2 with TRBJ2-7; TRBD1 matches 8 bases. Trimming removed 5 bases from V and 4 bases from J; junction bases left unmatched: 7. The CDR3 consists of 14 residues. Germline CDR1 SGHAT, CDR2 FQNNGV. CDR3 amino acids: CASSPGQGGYEQYF. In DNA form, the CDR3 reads TGTGCCAGCAGCCCCGGACAGGGTGGATACGAGCAGTACTTC.

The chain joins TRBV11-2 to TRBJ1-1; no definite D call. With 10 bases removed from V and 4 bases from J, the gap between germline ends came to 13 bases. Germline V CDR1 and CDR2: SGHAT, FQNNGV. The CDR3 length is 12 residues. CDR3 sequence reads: CATSGSGTEAFF. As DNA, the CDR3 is TGTGCCACCTCCGGTTCAGGCACTGAAGCTTTCTTT.

This CDR3 reads CAWRVAGGYNEQFF. CDR3 sequence (DNA): TGTGCCTGGAGAGTAGCGGGAGGCTACAATGAGCAGTTCTTC. The rearrangement links TRBV30 to TRBJ2-1, with 10 bases lining up with TRBD2. The CDR3 runs to 14 residues. Germline-derived CDR1 and CDR2 are GTSNPN and SVGIG (reference sequence). The V gene end was trimmed by 3 bases and the J gene end by 3 bases; junction bases not matched to a gene: 2.

CDR3 residues: CATQQGFGNTIYF. DNA for the CDR3: TGTGCCACTCAACAGGGCTTCGGAAACACCATATATTTT. The V gene is TRBV10-3, the J gene TRBJ1-3; perhaps TRBD1 as D (6 bases). Germline lookup yields CDR1 ENHRY and CDR2 SYGVKD. V gave up 10 bases and J gave up 4 bases, with 14 bases separating them. The CDR3 has 13 residues.

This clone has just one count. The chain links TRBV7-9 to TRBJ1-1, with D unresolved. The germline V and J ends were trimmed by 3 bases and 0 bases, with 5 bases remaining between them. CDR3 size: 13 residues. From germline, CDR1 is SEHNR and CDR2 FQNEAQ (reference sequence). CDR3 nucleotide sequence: TGTGCCAGCAGCTTCCAGGTGAACACTGAAGCTTTCTTT. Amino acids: CASSFQVNTEAFF. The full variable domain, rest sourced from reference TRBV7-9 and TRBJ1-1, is DTGVSQNPRHKITKRGQNVTFRCDPISEHNRLYWYRQTLGQGPEFLTYFQNEAQLEKSRLLSDRFSAERPKGSFSTLEIQRTEQGDSAMYLCASSFQVNTEAFFGQGTRLTVV.

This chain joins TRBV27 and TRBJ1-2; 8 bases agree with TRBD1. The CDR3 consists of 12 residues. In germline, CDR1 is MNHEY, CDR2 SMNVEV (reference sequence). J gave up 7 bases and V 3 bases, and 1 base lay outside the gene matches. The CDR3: CASSLDRVGYTF. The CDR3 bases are TGTGCCAGCAGTTTGGACAGGGTTGGCTACACCTTC.

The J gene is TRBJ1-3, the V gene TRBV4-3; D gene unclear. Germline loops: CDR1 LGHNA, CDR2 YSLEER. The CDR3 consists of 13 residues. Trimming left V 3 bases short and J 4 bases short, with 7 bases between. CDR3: CASSHEAGNTIYF. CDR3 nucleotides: TGCGCCAGCAGCCACGAAGCCGGAAACACCATATATTTT.

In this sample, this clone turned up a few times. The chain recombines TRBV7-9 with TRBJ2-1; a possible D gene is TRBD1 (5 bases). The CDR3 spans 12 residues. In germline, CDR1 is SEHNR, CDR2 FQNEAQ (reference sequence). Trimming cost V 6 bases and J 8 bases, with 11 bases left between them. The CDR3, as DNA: TGTGCCAGCAGATTTATAGGGGATGAGCAGTTCTTC. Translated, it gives CASRFIGDEQFF.

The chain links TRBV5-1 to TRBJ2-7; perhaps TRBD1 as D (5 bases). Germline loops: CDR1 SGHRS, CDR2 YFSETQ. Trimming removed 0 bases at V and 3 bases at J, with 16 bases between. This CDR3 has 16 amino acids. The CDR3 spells CASSLVLQGNNYEQYF. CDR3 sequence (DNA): TGCGCCAGCAGCTTGGTTCTTCAGGGCAACAACTACGAGCAGTACTTC.

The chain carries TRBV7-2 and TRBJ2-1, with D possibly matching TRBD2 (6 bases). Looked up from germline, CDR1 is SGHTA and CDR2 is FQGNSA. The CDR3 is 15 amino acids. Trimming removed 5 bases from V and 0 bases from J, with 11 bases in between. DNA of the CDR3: TGTGCCAGCAGCCCGGGACTGTTCTCCTACAATGAGCAGTTCTTC. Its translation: CASSPGLFSYNEQFF.

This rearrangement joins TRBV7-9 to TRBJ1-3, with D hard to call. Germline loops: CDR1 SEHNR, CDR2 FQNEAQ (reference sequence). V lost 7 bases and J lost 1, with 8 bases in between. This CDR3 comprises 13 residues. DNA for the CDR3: TGTGCCAGCATACCGGGGTCTGGAAACACCATATATTTT. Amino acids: CASIPGSGNTIYF.

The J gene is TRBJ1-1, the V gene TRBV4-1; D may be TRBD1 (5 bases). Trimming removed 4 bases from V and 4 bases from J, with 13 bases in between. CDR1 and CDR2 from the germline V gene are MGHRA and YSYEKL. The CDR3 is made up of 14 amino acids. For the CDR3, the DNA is TGCGCCAGCAGCCCGGGCGGGGGTTTCACTGAAGCTTTCTTT. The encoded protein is CASSPGGGFTEAFF.

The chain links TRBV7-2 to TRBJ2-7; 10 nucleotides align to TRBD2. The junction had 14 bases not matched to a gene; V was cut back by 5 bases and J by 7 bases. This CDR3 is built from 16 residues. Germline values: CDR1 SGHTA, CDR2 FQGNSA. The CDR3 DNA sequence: TGTGCCAGCAGCACGTCTAGCGGGGGAAGAACCTGGGAGCAGTACTTC. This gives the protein CASSTSSGGRTWEQYF.